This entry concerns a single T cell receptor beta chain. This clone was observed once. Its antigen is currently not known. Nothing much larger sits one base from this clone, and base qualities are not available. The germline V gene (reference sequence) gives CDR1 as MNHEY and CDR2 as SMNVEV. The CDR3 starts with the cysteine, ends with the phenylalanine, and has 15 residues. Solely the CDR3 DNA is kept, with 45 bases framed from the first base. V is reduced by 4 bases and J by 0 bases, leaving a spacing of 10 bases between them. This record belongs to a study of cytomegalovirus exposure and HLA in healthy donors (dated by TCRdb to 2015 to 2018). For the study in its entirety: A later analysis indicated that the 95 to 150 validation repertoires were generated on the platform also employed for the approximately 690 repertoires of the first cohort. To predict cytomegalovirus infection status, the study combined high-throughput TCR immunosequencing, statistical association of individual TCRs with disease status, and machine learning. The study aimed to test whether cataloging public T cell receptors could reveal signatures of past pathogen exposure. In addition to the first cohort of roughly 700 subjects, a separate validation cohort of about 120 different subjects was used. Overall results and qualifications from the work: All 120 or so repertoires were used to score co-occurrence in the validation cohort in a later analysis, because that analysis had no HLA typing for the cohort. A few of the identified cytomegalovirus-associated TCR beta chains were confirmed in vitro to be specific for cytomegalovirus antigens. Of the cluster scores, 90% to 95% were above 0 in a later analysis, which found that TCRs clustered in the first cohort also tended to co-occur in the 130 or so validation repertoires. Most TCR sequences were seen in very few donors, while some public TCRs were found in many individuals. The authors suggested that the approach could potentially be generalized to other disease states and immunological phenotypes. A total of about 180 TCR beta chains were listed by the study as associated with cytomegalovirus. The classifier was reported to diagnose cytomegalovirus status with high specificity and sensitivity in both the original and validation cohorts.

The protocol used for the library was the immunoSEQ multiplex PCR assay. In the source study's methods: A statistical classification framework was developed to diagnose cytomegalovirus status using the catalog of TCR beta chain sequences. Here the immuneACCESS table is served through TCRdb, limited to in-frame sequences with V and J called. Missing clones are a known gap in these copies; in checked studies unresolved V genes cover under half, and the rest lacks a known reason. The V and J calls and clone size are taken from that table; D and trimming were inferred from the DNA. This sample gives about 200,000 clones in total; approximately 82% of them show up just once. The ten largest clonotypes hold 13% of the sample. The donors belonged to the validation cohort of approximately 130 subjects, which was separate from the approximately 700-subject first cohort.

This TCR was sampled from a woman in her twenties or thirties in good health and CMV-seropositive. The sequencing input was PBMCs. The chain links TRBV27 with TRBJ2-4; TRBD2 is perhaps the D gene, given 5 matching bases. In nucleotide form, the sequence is TGTGCCAGCAGTTCGAGGGCATTAGCCAAAAACATTCAGTACTTC. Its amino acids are CASSSRALAKNIQYF.